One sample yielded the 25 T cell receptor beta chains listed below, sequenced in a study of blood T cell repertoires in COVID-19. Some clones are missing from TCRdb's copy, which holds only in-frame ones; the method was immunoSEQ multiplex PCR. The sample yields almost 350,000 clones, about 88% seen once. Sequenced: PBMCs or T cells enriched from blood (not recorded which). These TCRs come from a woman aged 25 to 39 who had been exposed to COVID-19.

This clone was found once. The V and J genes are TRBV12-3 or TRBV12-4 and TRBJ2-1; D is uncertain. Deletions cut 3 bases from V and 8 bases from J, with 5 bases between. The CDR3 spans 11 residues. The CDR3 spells CASSLWHEQFF. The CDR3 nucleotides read TGTGCCAGCAGTTTGTGGCATGAGCAGTTCTTC.

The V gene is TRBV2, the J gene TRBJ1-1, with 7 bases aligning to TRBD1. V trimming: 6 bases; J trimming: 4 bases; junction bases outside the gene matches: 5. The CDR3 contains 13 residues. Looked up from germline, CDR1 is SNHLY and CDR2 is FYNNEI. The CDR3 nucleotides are TGTGCCAGCAGCTACCGGACAGGCACTGAAGCTTTCTTT. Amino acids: CASSYRTGTEAFF.

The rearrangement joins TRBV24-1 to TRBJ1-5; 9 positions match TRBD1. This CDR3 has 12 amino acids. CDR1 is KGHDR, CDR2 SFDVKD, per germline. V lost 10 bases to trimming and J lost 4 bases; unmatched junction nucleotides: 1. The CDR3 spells CATQGANQPQHF. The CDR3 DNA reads TGTGCCACACAGGGGGCGAATCAGCCCCAGCATTTT.

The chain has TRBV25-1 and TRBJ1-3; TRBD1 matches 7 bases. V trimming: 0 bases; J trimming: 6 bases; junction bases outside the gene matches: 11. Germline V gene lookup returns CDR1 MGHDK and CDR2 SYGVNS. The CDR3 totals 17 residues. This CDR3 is CASSEYWSRGIENTIYF. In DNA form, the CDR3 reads TGTGCCAGCAGTGAATATTGGTCCAGGGGGATCGAAAACACCATATATTTT.

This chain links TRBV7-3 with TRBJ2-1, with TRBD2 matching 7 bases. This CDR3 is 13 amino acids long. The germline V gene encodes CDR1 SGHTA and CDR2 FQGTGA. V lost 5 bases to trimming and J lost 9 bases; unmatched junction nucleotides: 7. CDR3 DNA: TGTGCCAGCAGCGCGACTAGCTGGGCTGAGCAGTTCTTC. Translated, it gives CASSATSWAEQFF.

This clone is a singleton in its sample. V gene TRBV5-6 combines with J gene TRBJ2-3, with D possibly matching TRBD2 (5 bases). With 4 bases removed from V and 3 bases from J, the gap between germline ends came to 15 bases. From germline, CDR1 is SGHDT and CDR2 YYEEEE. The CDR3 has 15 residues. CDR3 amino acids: CASSPARLATDTQYF. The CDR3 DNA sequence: TGTGCCAGCAGCCCAGCCAGATTAGCGACAGATACGCAGTATTTT.

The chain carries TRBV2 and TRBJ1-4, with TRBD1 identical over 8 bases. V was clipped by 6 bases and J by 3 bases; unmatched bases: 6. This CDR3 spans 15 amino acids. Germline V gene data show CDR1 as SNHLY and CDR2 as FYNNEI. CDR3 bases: TGTGCCAGCAGAACCCAGACAGGGGCTAATGAAAAACTGTTTTTT. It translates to CASRTQTGANEKLFF.

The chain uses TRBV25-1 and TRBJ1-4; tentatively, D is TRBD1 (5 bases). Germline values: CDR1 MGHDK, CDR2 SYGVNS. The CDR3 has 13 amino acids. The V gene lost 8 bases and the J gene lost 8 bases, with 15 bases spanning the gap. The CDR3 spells CASLKPGNEKLFF. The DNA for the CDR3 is TGTGCCAGCCTCAAGCCAGGGAACGAAAAACTGTTTTTT.

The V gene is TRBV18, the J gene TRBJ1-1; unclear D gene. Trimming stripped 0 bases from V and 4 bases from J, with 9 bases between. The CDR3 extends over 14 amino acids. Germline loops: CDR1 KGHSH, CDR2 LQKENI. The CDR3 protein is CASSPPWQSTEAFF. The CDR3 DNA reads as TGTGCCAGCTCACCACCTTGGCAAAGCACTGAAGCTTTCTTT.

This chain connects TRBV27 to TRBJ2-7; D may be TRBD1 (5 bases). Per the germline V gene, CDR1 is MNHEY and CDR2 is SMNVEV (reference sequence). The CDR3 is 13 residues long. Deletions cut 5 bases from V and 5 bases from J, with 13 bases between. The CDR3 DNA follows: TGTGCCAGCAGTCCACAGACAGAAAACGAGCAGTACTTC. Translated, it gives CASSPQTENEQYF.

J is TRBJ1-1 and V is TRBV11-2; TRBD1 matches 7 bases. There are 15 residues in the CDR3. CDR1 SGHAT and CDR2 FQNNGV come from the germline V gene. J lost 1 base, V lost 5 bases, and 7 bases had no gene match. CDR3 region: CASSTDRVANTEAFF. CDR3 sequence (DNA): TGTGCCAGCAGCACAGACAGGGTCGCGAACACTGAAGCTTTCTTT.

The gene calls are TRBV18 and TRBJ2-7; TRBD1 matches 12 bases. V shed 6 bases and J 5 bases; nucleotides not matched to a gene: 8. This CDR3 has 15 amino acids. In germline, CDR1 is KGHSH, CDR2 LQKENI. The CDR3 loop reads CASSFTGTGGHEQYF. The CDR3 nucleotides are TGTGCCAGCTCGTTCACCGGGACAGGGGGCCACGAGCAGTACTTC.

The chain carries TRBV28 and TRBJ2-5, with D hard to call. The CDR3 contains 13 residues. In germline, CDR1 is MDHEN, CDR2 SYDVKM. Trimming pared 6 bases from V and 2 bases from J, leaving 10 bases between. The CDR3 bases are TGTGCCAGCAGCCTTGATACTCAAGAGACCCAGTACTTC. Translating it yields CASSLDTQETQYF. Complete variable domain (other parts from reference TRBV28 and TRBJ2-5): DVKVTQSSRYLVKRTGEKVFLECVQDMDHENMFWYRQDPGLGLRLIYFSYDVKMKEKGDIPEGYSVSREKKERFSLILESASTNQTSMYLCASSLDTQETQYFGPGTRLLVL.

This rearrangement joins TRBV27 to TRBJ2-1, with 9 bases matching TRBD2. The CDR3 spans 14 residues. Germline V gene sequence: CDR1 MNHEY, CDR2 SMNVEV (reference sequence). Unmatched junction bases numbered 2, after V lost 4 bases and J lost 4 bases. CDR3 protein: CASSYSGSYNEQFF. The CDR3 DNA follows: TGTGCCAGCAGTTATAGCGGGAGTTACAATGAGCAGTTCTTC.

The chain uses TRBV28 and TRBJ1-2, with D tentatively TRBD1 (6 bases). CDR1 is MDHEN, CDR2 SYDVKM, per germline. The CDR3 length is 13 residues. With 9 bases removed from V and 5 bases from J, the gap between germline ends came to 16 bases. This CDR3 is CASGRGGRYGYTF. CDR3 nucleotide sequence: TGTGCCAGTGGGAGGGGGGGAAGATATGGCTACACCTTC.

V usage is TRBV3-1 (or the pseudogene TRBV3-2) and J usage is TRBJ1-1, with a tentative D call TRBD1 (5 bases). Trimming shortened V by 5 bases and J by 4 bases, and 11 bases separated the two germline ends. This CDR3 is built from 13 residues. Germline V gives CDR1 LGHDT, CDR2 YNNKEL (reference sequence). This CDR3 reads CASSVKGSTEAFF. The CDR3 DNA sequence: TGTGCCAGCAGCGTAAAGGGGTCCACTGAAGCTTTCTTT.

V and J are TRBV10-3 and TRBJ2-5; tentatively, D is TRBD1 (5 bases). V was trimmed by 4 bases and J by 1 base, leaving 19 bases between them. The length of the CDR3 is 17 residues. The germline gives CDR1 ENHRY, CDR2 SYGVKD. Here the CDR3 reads CAISAADSWAAQETQYF. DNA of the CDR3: TGTGCCATCAGTGCCGCCGACAGTTGGGCGGCCCAAGAGACCCAGTACTTC.

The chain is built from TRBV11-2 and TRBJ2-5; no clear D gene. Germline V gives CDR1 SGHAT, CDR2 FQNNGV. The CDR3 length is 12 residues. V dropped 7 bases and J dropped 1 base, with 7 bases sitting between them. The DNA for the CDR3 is TGTGCCAGCACCAGGTCCCAAGAGACCCAGTACTTC. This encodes CASTRSQETQYF.

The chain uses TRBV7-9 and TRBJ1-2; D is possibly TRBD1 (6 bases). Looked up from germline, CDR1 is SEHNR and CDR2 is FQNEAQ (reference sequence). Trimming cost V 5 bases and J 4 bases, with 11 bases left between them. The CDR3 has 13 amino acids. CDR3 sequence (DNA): TGTGCCAGCAGCACAGGGTCGGGCTATGGCTACACCTTC. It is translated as CASSTGSGYGYTF.

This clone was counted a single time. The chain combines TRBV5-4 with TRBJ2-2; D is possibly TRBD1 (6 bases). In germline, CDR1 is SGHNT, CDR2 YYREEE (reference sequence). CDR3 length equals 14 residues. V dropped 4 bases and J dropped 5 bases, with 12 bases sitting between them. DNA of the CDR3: TGTGCCAGCAGCATGCCAACAGGGACCGGGGAGCTGTTTTTT. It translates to CASSMPTGTGELFF.

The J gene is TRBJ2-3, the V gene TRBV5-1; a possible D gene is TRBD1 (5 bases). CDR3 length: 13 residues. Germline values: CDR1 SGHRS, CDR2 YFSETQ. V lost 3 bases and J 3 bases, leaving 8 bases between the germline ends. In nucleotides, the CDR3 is TGCGCCAGCAGCTGGGCAGGGACAGATACGCAGTATTTT. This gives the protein CASSWAGTDTQYF.

The CDR3 nucleotides read TGTGCCTGGAGGTCCGGGCAGGGGGCCGGAGAGCAGTACTTC. This codes for CAWRSGQGAGEQYF. V is TRBV30 and J is TRBJ2-7; 8 bases align to TRBD1. CDR1 is GTSNPN and CDR2 is SVGIG in the germline V gene (reference sequence). The CDR3 loop spans 14 amino acids. The ends lost 3 bases at V and 7 bases at J; junction bases unmatched: 11.

CDR3 nucleotide sequence: TGCAGTGCTCTAGCGTCCTACGAGCAGTACTTC. Translating gives CSALASYEQYF. V gene TRBV20-1 combines with J gene TRBJ2-7, with D perhaps TRBD2 (6 bases). CDR3 length equals 11 residues. Trimming pared 5 bases from V and 1 base from J, leaving 6 bases between. Germline loops: CDR1 DFQATT, CDR2 SNEGSKA (reference sequence).

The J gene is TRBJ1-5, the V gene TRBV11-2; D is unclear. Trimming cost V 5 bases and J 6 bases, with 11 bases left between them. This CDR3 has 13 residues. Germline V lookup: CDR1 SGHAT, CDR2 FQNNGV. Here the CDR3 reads CASSPLGSQPQHF. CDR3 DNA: TGTGCCAGCAGCCCACTGGGGAGTCAGCCCCAGCATTTT.

The CDR3 region is CASSLVVQETQYF. The CDR3 nucleotides are TGTGCCAGCAGCTTAGTAGTCCAAGAGACCCAGTACTTC. The chain joins TRBV11-2 to TRBJ2-5; D call uncertain. V lost 1 base and J 1 base, leaving 4 bases between the germline ends. CDR1 SGHAT and CDR2 FQNNGV come from the germline V gene. CDR3 length: 13 residues. The full variable domain, in which reference TRBV11-2 and TRBJ2-5 provide the parts outside the CDR3, is EAGVAQSPRYKIIEKRQSVAFWCNPISGHATLYWYQQILGQGPKLLIQFQNNGVVDDSQLPKDRFSAERLKGVDSTLKIQPAKLEDSAVYLCASSLVVQETQYFGPGTRLLVL.